This entry features one TCR beta chain sequence. The source of the sample is a study of shared clonotypes between healthy human individuals. Study-wide context: Samples came from a couple of female and a few male donors aged 18 to 49.

The study used some 100 million PBMCs per unsorted sample for genomic DNA. The CDR3 spans 14 residues. Germline assignment: CDR1 LNHDA and CDR2 SQIVND (reference sequence). The V end lost 8 bases, the J end lost 0 bases, and 13 bases lay between the germline ends. This table comes from immunoSEQ multiplex PCR, and its TCRdb copy is limited to in-frame clones, with some not included. The repertoire holds around 500,000 clones, with about 76% as singletons. The chain recombines TRBV19 with TRBJ1-1; D is perhaps TRBD1 (5 bases). What was sequenced was PBMCs. This TCR derives from a woman aged 40 to 49 in good health. Some clones in this sample may be carry-over from other donors' samples. The chain's CDR3 is CASSEGRVNTEAFF. DNA of the CDR3: TGTGCCAGTTCCGAGGGCAGGGTGAACACTGAAGCTTTCTTT. The variable domain in full, with the rest retrieved from reference TRBV19 and TRBJ1-1, is DGGITQSPKYLFRKEGQNVTLSCEQNLNHDAMYWYRQDPGQGLRLIYYSQIVNDFQKGDIAEGYSVSREKKESFPLTVTSAQKNPTAFYLCASSEGRVNTEAFFGQGTRLTVV.